The 8 T cell receptor beta chains presented below share a single source sample, sequenced in a study of CD8+CD57+ T cells in acquired aplastic anemia. Genomic DNA served as template for TCR beta VDJ and CDR3 profiling. TCRdb re-called the reads with MiXCR, one entry per CDR3 protein. The sample has some 220,000 distinct CDR3 sequences; approximately 35% are singletons. The sample comprised sorted CD4+, CD8+, or CD8+CD57+ T cells (not recorded which) from PBMCs. Receptor source: a human donor in good health, serving as a control.

This clonotype appeared a few times. The V gene is TRBV4-1, the J gene TRBJ2-2; the match to TRBD2 covers 11 bases. This CDR3 is 20 amino acids long. The V gene end was trimmed by 3 bases and the J gene end by 0 bases; junction bases not matched to a gene: 12. Germline CDR1 reads MGHRA; CDR2 reads YSYEKL. The CDR3 bases are TGCGCCAGCAGCCACAGACTAGCGGGGACCCTCAAGCCGAACACCGGGGAGCTGTTTTTT. It codes for CASSHRLAGTLKPNTGELFF.

This clonotype was found many times. The gene calls are TRBV15 and TRBJ2-3; the D is unclear. Germline-derived CDR1 and CDR2 are LNHNV and YYDKDF (reference sequence). Trimming stripped 6 bases from V and 3 bases from J, with 13 bases between. This CDR3 has 14 amino acids. CDR3 in DNA: TGTGCCACCAGAGATAGTGTCTCGACAGATACGCAGTATTTT. Amino acid sequence: CATRDSVSTDTQYF.

In regard to this clonotype: The CDR3 does not end in the conserved phenylalanine or tryptophan, so this is likely a read error. The CDR3 region is CASSPRTGMAYEQYS. The CDR3 DNA reads TGTGCCAGCAGTCCCCGGACAGGCATGGCCTACGAGCAGTACTCC. The chain combines TRBV2 with TRBJ2-7, with 7 bases identical to TRBD1. The CDR3 length is 15 residues. V lost 5 bases, J lost 2 bases, and 9 bases stayed unmatched. CDR1 is SNHLY, CDR2 FYNNEI, per germline.

In this sample, this clonotype turned up a few times. The V and J genes are TRBV28 and TRBJ1-2; a weak D match, TRBD1 (5 bases). V shed 5 bases and J shed 0 bases, with 16 bases lying between them. Germline V gene lookup returns CDR1 MDHEN and CDR2 SYDVKM. The CDR3 runs to 16 residues. CDR3 in amino acids: CASSLARDGPNYGYTF. CDR3 coding DNA: TGTGCCAGCAGTCTAGCACGGGACGGACCTAACTATGGCTACACCTTC.

This clonotype was seen a handful of times. The rearrangement links TRBV2 to TRBJ1-6, with a possible D match to TRBD1 (6 bases). V lost 7 bases, J lost 7 bases, and 17 bases lay in between. The CDR3 totals 15 residues. Germline V CDR1 and CDR2: SNHLY, FYNNEI. The CDR3 is CASIRGGMSNSPLHF. For the CDR3, the DNA is TGTGCCAGCATACGGGGGGGCATGTCCAATTCACCCCTCCACTTT.

The chain carries TRBV7-3 and TRBJ2-2, with D perhaps TRBD2 (5 bases). The germline V and J ends were trimmed by 3 bases and 6 bases, with 17 bases remaining between them. The CDR3 loop spans 16 amino acids. The V gene's germline CDR1 is SGHTA and CDR2 FQGTGA. CDR3: CASSFGDRGSSGELFF. In nucleotides, the CDR3 is TGTGCCAGCAGCTTCGGGGATAGAGGGTCTTCCGGGGAGCTGTTTTTT.

The V gene is TRBV14, the J gene TRBJ2-1; D assignment may be TRBD1 or TRBD2 (5 bases each). CDR3 length: 15 residues. Trimming stripped 0 bases from V and 6 bases from J, with 12 bases between. The germline gives CDR1 SGHDN, CDR2 FVKESK. DNA of the CDR3: TGTGCCAGCAGCCAAGATCTCCGGGGACCCAATGAGCAGTTCTTC. It codes for CASSQDLRGPNEQFF. The variable domain in full, with the rest retrieved from reference TRBV14 and TRBJ2-1, is EAGVTQFPSHSVIEKGQTVTLRCDPISGHDNLYWYRRVMGKEIKFLLHFVKESKQDESGMPNNRFLAERTGGTYSTLKVQPAELEDSGVYFCASSQDLRGPNEQFFGPGTRLTVL.

The rearrangement joins TRBV6-2 or TRBV6-3 to TRBJ1-3; a possible D gene is TRBD1 (6 bases). V was trimmed by 2 bases and J by 0 bases, leaving 17 bases between them. CDR3 length: 18 residues. Germline loops: CDR1 MNHEY, CDR2 SVGEGT. Written as DNA, the CDR3 is TGTGCCAGCAGTTACGGTACAGGGCCGGCGAACTCTGGAAACACCATATATTTT. It encodes CASSYGTGPANSGNTIYF.